This record looks at one TCR beta chain sequence and its context. This record belongs to a study of blood T cell repertoires in COVID-19. About the research overall: Whether acute or convalescent, the COVID-19 samples came from the United States, Italy and Spain. The cDNA or gDNA used as material had been derived from T cells, B-cell-depleted T cells, or PBMCs.

Per the original methods: The assay estimated nucleated cells by amplifying reference gene primers. Clones were read by immunoSEQ multiplex PCR, and TCRdb kept only the in-frame ones, dropping some. V and J calls and clone size are copied from that table; D and trimming were computed from the DNA. The sample has about 64,000 clones, around 73% seen once. The trim removed 4 bases at V and 13 bases at J, leaving 10 bases unmatched. Germline CDR1 is SGHNT and CDR2 is YYREEE (reference sequence). The CDR3 is made up of 13 amino acids. This chain joins TRBV5-4 and TRBJ1-1; 10 nucleotides match TRBD1. The sequence was obtained from an elderly man with acute or convalescent COVID-19. Sample: peripheral blood. CDR3 amino acids: CASSIRDRGGGFF. The CDR3 bases are TGTGCCAGCAGCATTCGGGACAGGGGCGGAGGTTTCTTT.